The present TCR beta chain was sequenced within a study of low-dose radiotherapy and immunotherapy resistance in tumors. Primers used for first-strand cDNA, a TRAV- and TRBV-specific set, covered both alpha and beta chains. It was with a constant-region primer and a V-primer adapter that TCRs were amplified over approximately 20 PCR cycles. Via MiXCR, TCRdb re-called the reads, giving one row per CDR3 protein. The table includes about 7,300 distinct CDR3 sequences, roughly 82% detected once. This CDR3 is 14 amino acids long. Germline values: CDR1 SGHTS, CDR2 YDEGEE. With 5 bases removed from V and 2 bases from J, the gap between germline ends came to 13 bases.

This receptor was taken from a human donor with advanced metastatic prostate, ovarian, gallbladder or colorectal cancer (not recorded which). This table probably holds off-target reads from a library built for another chain. V gene TRBV5-8 combines with J gene TRBJ2-5, with D hard to call. CDR3 in DNA: TGTGCCAGCAGATCCGATCACCATCAAGAGACCCAGTACTTC. It yields the protein CASRSDHHQETQYF.